The 27 T cell receptor beta chains below come from one sample, sequenced in a study of shared clonotypes between healthy human individuals (TCRdb year 2020). The receptor library was made with the immunoSEQ multiplex PCR assay. TCRdb carries this immuneACCESS record with in-frame sequences only. Its versions omit some clonotypes, under half of them owing to an unresolved V gene in the studies checked, with the rest unexplained. This sample has about 690,000 clones in its table, and roughly 91% of those were observed once. Clones ranked in the top ten supply 34% of the sample. Sequences were obtained from memory CD8+ T cells from PBMCs. The cell subset or site label corresponds to: CD45RO+ cells pooled with CCR7-negative TemRA cells. The receptors originated from a man younger than 35 in good health. Some clones in this sample may be carry-over from other donors' samples.

The chain couples TRBV4-1 to TRBJ2-3, with TRBD2 identical over 8 bases. V shed 2 bases and J 3 bases; nucleotides not matched to a gene: 1. CDR1 and CDR2 (germline): MGHRA, YSYEKL. There are 14 residues in the CDR3. The CDR3 bases are TGCGCCAGCAGCCAAATAGCGGGAACAGATACGCAGTATTTT. Its protein is CASSQIAGTDTQYF.

V and J are TRBV5-1 and TRBJ2-3; possible D gene TRBD1, 5 bases. CDR3 length equals 13 residues. Germline V CDR1 and CDR2: SGHRS, YFSETQ. V lost 0 bases, J lost 4 bases, and 6 bases lay in between. The CDR3 region has the DNA TGCGCCAGCAGCTTGGACAGGCCAGATACGCAGTATTTT. Encoded protein: CASSLDRPDTQYF.

The rearrangement uses TRBV2 and TRBJ2-5; D possibly matches TRBD1 or TRBD2 (6 bases each). The CDR3 covers 16 residues. The V and J ends lost 1 base and 0 bases respectively, with 12 bases between them. CDR1 and CDR2 from the germline V gene are SNHLY and FYNNEI. CDR3 DNA sequence: TGTGCCAGCAGTGAAGACGGGGGCTCTTACCAAGAGACCCAGTACTTC. Protein: CASSEDGGSYQETQYF.

The gene calls are TRBV27 and TRBJ2-3, with no clear D. V was shortened by 2 bases and J by 2 bases, with 5 bases between the two germline ends. This CDR3 is built from 13 residues. CDR1 and CDR2 from the germline V gene are MNHEY and SMNVEV (reference sequence). The CDR3 loop reads CASSLRATDTQYF. The DNA for the CDR3 is TGTGCCAGCAGTTTACGGGCCACAGATACGCAGTATTTT.

V is TRBV2 and J is TRBJ2-1, with 8 positions matching TRBD1. The ends lost 1 base at V and 8 bases at J; junction bases unmatched: 4. CDR3 length: 14 residues. Germline assignment: CDR1 SNHLY and CDR2 FYNNEI. CDR3 bases: TGTGCCAGCAGTGAAGGGACAGGGTTGGATGAGCAGTTCTTC. The encoded protein is CASSEGTGLDEQFF.

In this sample, this clone turned up once. The J gene is TRBJ2-7, the V gene TRBV4-2, with no clear D. V lost 2 bases and J lost 4, with 18 bases in between. The CDR3 is made up of 16 amino acids. The germline CDR1 and CDR2 sequences are LGHNA and YNFKEQ. CDR3 DNA sequence: TGTGCCAGCAGCCAAACCGGAGTTAGGGTGGTTTACGAGCAGTACTTC. Residues: CASSQTGVRVVYEQYF.

This clone was counted once. This specimen includes other DNA sequences encoding the same CDR3. The V gene is TRBV9, the J gene TRBJ2-1, with D uncertain. This CDR3 is 13 amino acids long. Germline loops: CDR1 SGDLS, CDR2 YYNGEE. V dropped 4 bases and J dropped 4 bases, with 9 bases sitting between them. The chain's CDR3 is CASSSGSYNEQFF. The CDR3 DNA reads TGTGCCAGCAGCAGTGGGTCGTACAATGAGCAGTTCTTC.

CDR3 amino acids: CASSSPGGNGANVLTF. CDR3 in DNA: TGTGCCAGCAGCTCCCCAGGGGGCAATGGGGCCAACGTCCTGACTTTC. V is TRBV7-9 and J is TRBJ2-6, with TRBD1 matching 8 bases. The CDR3 sequence is 16 residues long. V shed 4 bases and J 3 bases; nucleotides not matched to a gene: 5. Per the germline V gene, CDR1 is SEHNR and CDR2 is FQNEAQ (reference sequence).

The gene calls are TRBV14 and TRBJ2-3; 12 bases are a match to TRBD2. V was pared by 1 base and J by 4 bases, with 6 bases of the junction left unmatched. Germline CDR1 is SGHDN and CDR2 is FVKESK. The CDR3 runs 17 residues. The CDR3 region is CASSQGRLAGVADTQYF. The DNA of the CDR3 is TGTGCCAGCAGCCAAGGAAGACTAGCGGGAGTGGCAGATACGCAGTATTTT.

The chain uses TRBV19 and TRBJ2-1, with TRBD1 as a possible D gene (5 bases). The CDR3 loop spans 15 amino acids. Trimming pared 8 bases from V and 5 bases from J, leaving 19 bases between. From germline, CDR1 is LNHDA and CDR2 SQIVND (reference sequence). In DNA, the CDR3 is TGTGCCAGTGGGGTTAGGGGCCCCGTCCACAATGAGCAGTTCTTC. Protein: CASGVRGPVHNEQFF.

This clone was seen a few times. The sample holds other DNA sequences that translate to the same CDR3. The chain combines TRBV7-9 with TRBJ1-5, with D possibly TRBD1 on 6 matching bases. This CDR3 has 12 residues. Looked up from germline, CDR1 is SEHNR and CDR2 is FQNEAQ (reference sequence). With 3 bases removed from V and 7 bases from J, the gap between germline ends came to 7 bases. Written as DNA, the CDR3 is TGTGCCAGCAGCTTCGGGGGCCAGCCCCAGCATTTT. This translates into CASSFGGQPQHF.

The rearrangement links TRBV7-9 to TRBJ2-5; the D call may be TRBD1 or TRBD2 (5 bases each). The germline V gene encodes CDR1 SEHNR and CDR2 FQNEAQ (reference sequence). The CDR3 is 16 residues long. V shed 4 bases and J shed 1 base, with 16 bases lying between them. The CDR3 DNA reads TGTGCCAGCAGCTCTAGAGGGGACGGAAGCCAAGAGACCCAGTACTTC. Protein product: CASSSRGDGSQETQYF.

This clone has just a few counts. The CDR3 protein is CSVVEPYGYTF. The CDR3 nucleotides are TGCAGCGTTGTTGAGCCCTATGGCTACACCTTC. The chain links TRBV29-1 to TRBJ1-2; the D is unclear. The CDR3 runs 11 residues. The V and J ends lost 4 bases and 4 bases respectively, with 7 bases between them. The germline CDR1 and CDR2 sequences are SQVTM and ANQGSEA.

This clone was found once. The chain carries TRBV28 and TRBJ2-1, with D tentatively TRBD2 (6 bases). Trimming stripped 3 bases from V and 1 base from J, with 13 bases between. CDR3 length: 16 residues. The germline V gene has CDR1 MDHEN and CDR2 SYDVKM. The CDR3 region is CASSFGSSSSYNEQFF. The CDR3, as DNA: TGTGCCAGCAGTTTCGGGAGTTCCTCATCCTACAATGAGCAGTTCTTC.

The rearrangement joins TRBV27 to TRBJ2-7; TRBD2 matches 10 bases. CDR3 length: 13 amino acids. V lost 8 bases to trimming and J lost 4 bases; unmatched junction nucleotides: 5. Germline V gene data show CDR1 as MNHEY and CDR2 as SMNVEV (reference sequence). CDR3 sequence: CASSSGSRYEQYF. The CDR3 DNA reads TGTGCCAGCTCTAGCGGGAGTAGATACGAGCAGTACTTC.

The chain joins TRBV10-2 to TRBJ2-7, with D perhaps TRBD2 (6 bases). V lost 4 bases and J lost 2, with 12 bases in between. Germline V lookup: CDR1 WSHSY, CDR2 SAAADI. This CDR3 has 14 residues. CDR3 coding DNA: TGCGCCAGCAGTGGGAGTCGGGGGACCTACGAGCAGTACTTC. Its translation is CASSGSRGTYEQYF.

The V and J genes are TRBV4-3 and TRBJ2-5; D might be TRBD1 or TRBD2, each matching 5 bases. The CDR3 spans 13 residues. Germline CDR1 reads LGHNA; CDR2 reads YSLEER. Trimming cost V 6 bases and J 1 base, with 9 bases left between them. In DNA form, the CDR3 reads TGCGCCAGCAGTCCGGGGACCCAAGAGACCCAGTACTTC. This codes for CASSPGTQETQYF.

This chain uses TRBV19 with TRBJ1-1; D call uncertain. The CDR3 length is 15 residues. Per germline, CDR1 LNHDA and CDR2 SQIVND (reference sequence). V lost 8 bases and J 0 bases, leaving 16 bases between the germline ends. The CDR3 loop reads CASGWDPGLNTEAFF. The CDR3 DNA is TGTGCCAGTGGGTGGGATCCGGGCTTGAACACTGAAGCTTTCTTT.

The chain links TRBV5-1 to TRBJ2-6; D call uncertain. The V end lost 4 bases, the J end lost 3 bases, and 17 bases lay between the germline ends. The CDR3 consists of 17 residues. Per germline, CDR1 SGHRS and CDR2 YFSETQ. Written as DNA, the CDR3 is TGCGCCAGCAGCCCGACGCTACCATTAGGTGGGGCCAACGTCCTGACTTTC. This encodes CASSPTLPLGGANVLTF.

The chain links TRBV4-2 to TRBJ2-5; maybe TRBD1 (5 bases). This CDR3 is built from 17 residues. Germline assignment: CDR1 LGHNA and CDR2 YNFKEQ. V dropped 2 bases and J dropped 5 bases, with 21 bases sitting between them. The CDR3 is CASSQSHRPGQGETQYF. DNA of the CDR3: TGTGCCAGCAGCCAATCCCACCGCCCAGGGCAGGGCGAGACCCAGTACTTC.

This CDR3 is CASSLLRGQPADTQYF. In DNA, the CDR3 is TGCGCCAGCAGCCTCCTTAGGGGCCAACCTGCAGATACGCAGTATTTT. The chain joins TRBV4-1 to TRBJ2-3, with D perhaps matching TRBD1 (5 bases). This CDR3 has 16 residues. CDR1 MGHRA and CDR2 YSYEKL come from the germline V gene. The germline V and J ends were trimmed by 4 bases and 4 bases, with 18 bases remaining between them.

Notes on this clone: Possible read error: a much larger clone is one base away. Within the sample, other DNA sequences also encode this same CDR3. V is TRBV19 and J is TRBJ2-2; 12 bases agree with TRBD1. The CDR3 length is 21 residues. Per the germline V gene, CDR1 is LNHDA and CDR2 is SQIVND (reference sequence). Here the CDR3 DNA reads TGTGCCAGTAGTCTAGGCCCCCGGGACAGGGGGCCTCCGTCCGGGCCCGGGGAACTGTTTTTT. Translation gives CASSLGPRDRGPPSGPGELFF.

This chain links TRBV4-3 with TRBJ2-6; D perhaps matches TRBD1 (7 bases). Germline CDR1 and CDR2: LGHNA and YSLEER. The length of the CDR3 is 19 residues. With 0 bases removed from V and 1 base from J, the gap between germline ends came to 16 bases. The CDR3 is CASSQDRAGGFSGANVLTF. DNA for the CDR3: TGCGCCAGCAGCCAAGATAGGGCAGGGGGGTTTTCTGGGGCCAACGTCCTGACTTTC.

This clone has only one observation. The chain couples TRBV5-6 to TRBJ1-2; D ambiguous. V was pared by 0 bases and J by 2 bases, with 14 bases between. This CDR3 has 16 amino acids. Germline V gene data show CDR1 as SGHDT and CDR2 as YYEEEE. The CDR3 loop reads CASSLALREFNYGYTF. CDR3 bases: TGTGCCAGCAGCTTGGCGTTGCGGGAATTCAACTATGGCTACACCTTC.

J is TRBJ2-2 and V is TRBV4-1; a possible D gene is TRBD2 (6 bases). CDR3 length equals 15 residues. Per germline, CDR1 MGHRA and CDR2 YSYEKL. The V and J ends lost 0 bases and 3 bases respectively, with 8 bases between them. The CDR3 DNA follows: TGCGCCAGCAGCCAAGATAGGAGGGACACCGGGGAGCTGTTTTTT. Residues: CASSQDRRDTGELFF.

V and J are TRBV13 and TRBJ1-2; D remains ambiguous. CDR1 is PRHDT, CDR2 FYEKMQ, per germline (reference sequence). The V end lost 2 bases, the J end lost 6 bases, and 13 bases lay between the germline ends. The CDR3 loop spans 14 amino acids. The CDR3 region is CASSLLHPVDGYTF. CDR3 in DNA: TGTGCCAGCAGCTTACTGCACCCCGTGGATGGCTACACCTTC.

In nucleotides, the CDR3 is TGTGCCAGCAGCTTTTTCGAAGCCAAAAACATTCAGTACTTC. It specifies CASSFFEAKNIQYF. The chain combines TRBV11-2 with TRBJ2-4; D call uncertain. Trimming removed 3 bases from V and 0 bases from J, with 6 bases in between. The germline V gene encodes CDR1 SGHAT and CDR2 FQNNGV. The length of the CDR3 is 14 residues.